Given below is one TCR beta chain in context. What it binds is unknown. The sample comes from a study of blood T cells in healthy people across ages. Russia was home to the donors, healthy Caucasian individuals aged about 6 to 90. Samples each yielded at least 5 micrograms of total RNA. CDR1 and CDR2 from the germline V gene are MNHNS and SASEGT. The CDR3 has 16 residues. Trimming shortened V by 6 bases and J by 0 bases, and 17 bases separated the two germline ends. With a J-beta primer mix and a sample-barcoded 5' primer, a second PCR ran about 7 to 12 cycles. TCRdb itself ran the 5' RACE reads through MiXCR, one entry per CDR3 protein. The sample consists of around 1,700,000 distinct CDR3 sequences, roughly 28% of them appearing once. Study-wide findings and caveats: Among T cells, TCR beta diversity per million cells dropped roughly linearly as age rose. The diversity estimates, figures obtained from one million T cells, were considered underestimates.

This TCR was sampled from a woman younger than 45 in good health. The sample comprised blood. The V and J genes are TRBV6-1 and TRBJ1-1, with D perhaps matching TRBD1 (6 bases). The chain's CDR3 is CASSFGQNLMNTEAFF. Written as DNA, the CDR3 is TGTGCCAGCAGCTTCGGACAGAACCTAATGAACACTGAAGCTTTCTTT.